These 31 T cell receptor beta chains were sequenced from one sample in a study of graft-versus-host responses after intestinal transplantation. Using immunoSEQ multiplex PCR, the repertoire was profiled, and TCRdb retains in-frame clones only, with some absent. The sample has fewer than 75,000 clones, roughly 89% seen once. Specimen: PBMCs, collected 26 days after transplant. All receptors derive from a human patient who received an intestinal transplant, so some T cells may come from the graft donor.

This clone was recorded once. This chain connects TRBV11-3 to TRBJ2-1; 10 nucleotides match TRBD1. Trimming at V came to 5 bases and at J to 4 bases, leaving 8 bases not matched to a gene. This CDR3 comprises 16 residues. Germline V gene data show CDR1 as SGHNT and CDR2 as YENEEA. As DNA, the CDR3 is TGTGCCAGCAGCCCGGGACAGGGGATCGCTTACAATGAGCAGTTCTTC. This encodes CASSPGQGIAYNEQFF.

The chain joins TRBV30 to TRBJ2-2; TRBD2 agrees at 10 bases. Unmatched junction bases numbered 10, after V lost 1 base and J lost 5 bases. The CDR3 is made up of 17 amino acids. Germline loops: CDR1 GTSNPN, CDR2 SVGIG (reference sequence). CDR3 sequence: CAWSDPRLAGATGELFF. The CDR3 region has the DNA TGTGCCTGGAGTGACCCGCGGCTAGCGGGGGCGACCGGGGAGCTGTTTTTT.

The chain couples TRBV6-1 to TRBJ1-5; 7 nucleotides align to TRBD1. The V and J ends lost 3 bases and 2 bases, in that order; junction bases with no gene match: 4. This CDR3 contains 15 residues. Germline CDR1 is MNHNS and CDR2 is SASEGT. The CDR3 DNA reads as TGTGCCAGCAGTGACGACAGGGCGGGCAATCAGCCCCAGCATTTT. Translating gives CASSDDRAGNQPQHF.

V usage is TRBV7-9 and J usage is TRBJ2-1; TRBD1 aligns across 8 bases. This CDR3 spans 15 amino acids. V shed 4 bases and J 6 bases; nucleotides not matched to a gene: 8. Germline V lookup: CDR1 SEHNR, CDR2 FQNEAQ (reference sequence). The CDR3, as DNA: TGTGCCAGCAGCTCCCGGGACAGGACCACCAATGAGCAGTTCTTC. Protein sequence: CASSSRDRTTNEQFF.

The V and J genes are TRBV2 and TRBJ2-2; 7 nucleotides line up with TRBD1. Looked up from germline, CDR1 is SNHLY and CDR2 is FYNNEI. J was trimmed by 0 bases and V by 7 bases; bases with no gene match: 2. The CDR3 is made up of 14 amino acids. CDR3 in amino acids: CASKGGANTGELFF. CDR3 nucleotide sequence: TGTGCCAGCAAAGGGGGCGCGAACACCGGGGAGCTGTTTTTT.

The chain has TRBV2 and TRBJ2-3, with D perhaps TRBD2 (6 bases). Germline-derived CDR1 and CDR2 are SNHLY and FYNNEI. The CDR3 length is 13 residues. The V gene lost 7 bases and the J gene lost 3 bases, with 11 bases spanning the gap. The CDR3 bases are TGTGCCAGCAAAGAGGGGAGGACAGATACGCAGTATTTT. The encoded protein is CASKEGRTDTQYF.

The rearrangement uses TRBV4-2 and TRBJ1-1, with D possibly matching TRBD1 (5 bases). V lost 4 bases to trimming and J lost 4 bases, with 16 bases between them. The germline V gene has CDR1 LGHNA and CDR2 YNFKEQ. This CDR3 is built from 15 residues. This CDR3 is CASSPHPDTATEAFF. As DNA, the CDR3 is TGTGCCAGCAGCCCGCACCCGGACACCGCCACTGAAGCTTTCTTT.

The rearrangement uses TRBV2 and TRBJ1-4; weak D call: TRBD1 (5 bases). Trimming left V 6 bases short and J 2 bases short, with 19 bases between. In germline, CDR1 is SNHLY, CDR2 FYNNEI. This CDR3 spans 17 amino acids. Written as DNA, the CDR3 is TGTGCCAGCAGCCCTAGGCGGGAGGGGTGGACTAATGAAAAACTGTTTTTT. Translation gives CASSPRREGWTNEKLFF.

J is TRBJ1-4 and V is TRBV9, with a weak D call TRBD1 (6 bases). Germline CDR1 is SGDLS and CDR2 is YYNGEE. The germline V and J ends were trimmed by 0 bases and 3 bases, with 15 bases remaining between them. There are 17 residues in the CDR3. The CDR3 region has the DNA TGTGCCAGCAGCGTAGGAATTTCGGACAGTTCTAATGAAAAACTGTTTTTT. Its translation: CASSVGISDSSNEKLFF.

The chain is built from TRBV2 and TRBJ2-3; 7 positions agree with TRBD1. The CDR3 runs 13 residues. V trimming: 7 bases; J trimming: 6 bases; junction bases outside the gene matches: 7. Per the germline V gene, CDR1 is SNHLY and CDR2 is FYNNEI. The CDR3 loop is CASKGTASDTQYF. CDR3 bases: TGTGCCAGCAAGGGGACAGCTTCCGATACGCAGTATTTT.

This chain joins TRBV2 and TRBJ2-7; 9 bases map to TRBD1. This CDR3 has 15 amino acids. V shed 6 bases and J 1 base; nucleotides not matched to a gene: 7. Per germline, CDR1 SNHLY and CDR2 FYNNEI. The CDR3, as DNA: TGTGCCAGCAGCGACGGACAGGGGCTTTCCTACGAGCAGTACTTC. It encodes CASSDGQGLSYEQYF.

This chain uses TRBV4-2 with TRBJ1-3; 10 bases agree with TRBD1. V dropped 1 base and J dropped 0; count of bases not matched to a gene: 3. Germline V CDR1 and CDR2: LGHNA, YNFKEQ. The CDR3 loop spans 17 amino acids. The CDR3 region has the DNA TGTGCCAGCAGCCAAGTTGGGACAGGGGTCTCTGGAAACACCATATATTTT. Residues: CASSQVGTGVSGNTIYF.

The chain links TRBV4-3 to TRBJ2-3; TRBD1 might be the D (5 bases). V lost 1 base to trimming and J lost 2 bases, with 16 bases between them. The germline gives CDR1 LGHNA, CDR2 YSLEER. The CDR3 has 17 amino acids. Here the CDR3 reads CASSQADDSEITDTQYF. Written as DNA, the CDR3 is TGCGCCAGCAGCCAAGCAGACGACAGTGAAATCACAGATACGCAGTATTTT.

This clone was observed a few times. The rearrangement links TRBV7-9 to TRBJ1-4; 7 bases match TRBD1. The CDR3 is 16 residues long. Germline V gene sequence: CDR1 SEHNR, CDR2 FQNEAQ (reference sequence). V dropped 4 bases and J dropped 2; count of bases not matched to a gene: 7. CDR3 nucleotides: TGTGCCAGCAGCTCCTGGACAGGCGGGACTAATGAAAAACTGTTTTTT. Its protein product is CASSSWTGGTNEKLFF.

The table lists this clone with a count of one. V gene TRBV7-6 combines with J gene TRBJ2-5; 7 bases align to TRBD1. Germline lookup yields CDR1 SGHVS and CDR2 FNYEAQ. After removal of 5 bases from V and 2 bases from J, the junction contained 8 bases not matched to a gene. The CDR3 loop spans 15 amino acids. CDR3 loop: CASSHSRQGQETQYF. Written as DNA, the CDR3 is TGTGCCAGCAGCCATAGCCGACAGGGACAAGAGACCCAGTACTTC.

The DNA of the CDR3 is TGTGCCACCAGCAGCAAGGACAGGGTACAATCGAACACCGGGGAGCTGTTTTTT. It translates to CATSSKDRVQSNTGELFF. The chain is built from TRBV15 and TRBJ2-2; 8 nucleotides align to TRBD1. The junction had 9 bases not matched to a gene; V was cut back by 3 bases and J by 0 bases. The CDR3 has 18 amino acids. CDR1 and CDR2 from the germline V gene are LNHNV and YYDKDF (reference sequence).

The CDR3 DNA sequence: TGTGCCAGTAGTCCCGCCGGACAGGGAGGCTATGGCTACACCTTC. Translation: CASSPAGQGGYGYTF. This chain uses TRBV19 with TRBJ1-2, with 8 positions matching TRBD1. This CDR3 has 15 residues. Germline V gene sequence: CDR1 LNHDA, CDR2 SQIVND (reference sequence). After removal of 5 bases from V and 4 bases from J, the junction contained 9 bases not matched to a gene.

The genes are TRBV5-5 and TRBJ1-5, with D possibly being TRBD1 (5 bases). Germline assignment: CDR1 SGHKS and CDR2 YYEKEE (reference sequence). V dropped 1 base and J dropped 2 bases, with 7 bases sitting between them. The CDR3 consists of 14 residues. CDR3 sequence reads: CASSLPQGNQPQHF. As DNA, the CDR3 is TGTGCCAGCAGCTTGCCACAGGGCAATCAGCCCCAGCATTTT.

This chain connects TRBV4-3 to TRBJ2-1; D not resolved. The CDR3 spans 17 residues. The germline gives CDR1 LGHNA, CDR2 YSLEER. Trimming stripped 0 bases from V and 4 bases from J, with 16 bases between. The CDR3 coding sequence is TGCGCCAGCAGCCAAGAAGCTAGAGTCGACTGGTACAATGAGCAGTTCTTC. Protein sequence: CASSQEARVDWYNEQFF.

The rearrangement joins TRBV5-1 to TRBJ2-1, with TRBD1 matching over 10 bases. Trimming took 10 bases from V and 6 from J; bases not matched to a gene: 10. CDR3 size: 14 residues. Germline V CDR1 and CDR2: SGHRS, YFSETQ. The CDR3 DNA reads TGCGCCCCCCTAGGGGACAGGGGATTCAATGAGCAGTTCTTC. Its protein product is CAPLGDRGFNEQFF.

V usage is TRBV11-3 and J usage is TRBJ2-1; D perhaps matches TRBD1 (5 bases). The V end lost 1 base, the J end lost 4 bases, and 5 bases lay between the germline ends. The CDR3 consists of 13 residues. Germline V gives CDR1 SGHNT, CDR2 YENEEA. The DNA of the CDR3 is TGTGCCAGCAGCTTAGCAGGGTACAATGAGCAGTTCTTC. It translates to CASSLAGYNEQFF.

The chain links TRBV27 to TRBJ2-1; 8 nucleotides line up with TRBD2. Germline lookup yields CDR1 MNHEY and CDR2 SMNVEV (reference sequence). This CDR3 has 14 residues. The trim removed 6 bases at V and 7 bases at J, leaving 8 bases unmatched. The CDR3 DNA follows: TGTGCCAGCAGCCCGGGACTAGTGAATAATGAGCAGTTCTTC. It encodes CASSPGLVNNEQFF.

The rearrangement joins TRBV28 to TRBJ1-5; the match to TRBD1 covers 8 bases. The V segment lost 6 bases and the J segment 4 bases; nucleotides outside the gene matches: 14. The CDR3 loop spans 17 amino acids. Germline CDR1 is MDHEN and CDR2 is SYDVKM. The CDR3 here is CASRQSYRGSFNQPQHF. As DNA, the CDR3 is TGTGCCAGCAGACAATCTTACAGGGGGAGCTTTAATCAGCCCCAGCATTTT.

The chain couples TRBV15 to TRBJ2-1; 10 nucleotides line up with TRBD2. This CDR3 has 15 residues. V shed 4 bases and J 6 bases; nucleotides not matched to a gene: 6. Germline-derived CDR1 and CDR2 are LNHNV and YYDKDF (reference sequence). CDR3 protein: CATSTGTSVVNEQFF. The CDR3 bases are TGTGCCACCAGCACCGGGACTAGCGTGGTCAATGAGCAGTTCTTC.

The V and J genes are TRBV5-6 and TRBJ2-2; 10 bases map to TRBD2. J was trimmed by 4 bases and V by 4 bases; bases with no gene match: 13. The CDR3 extends over 18 amino acids. Germline V gives CDR1 SGHDT, CDR2 YYEEEE. The chain's CDR3 is CASSRTSGRQETTGELFF. Here the CDR3 DNA reads TGTGCCAGCAGCCGGACTAGCGGCCGCCAAGAAACCACCGGGGAGCTGTTTTTT.

The chain carries TRBV28 and TRBJ1-1; perhaps TRBD1 as D (6 bases). Per germline, CDR1 MDHEN and CDR2 SYDVKM. With 10 bases removed from V and 3 bases from J, the gap between germline ends came to 18 bases. This CDR3 region has 14 residues. In nucleotides, the CDR3 is TGTGCCACAAACCGCGGGGGGCTGGACACTGAAGCTTTCTTT. Its translation: CATNRGGLDTEAFF.

The DNA of the CDR3 is TGTGCCAGCAGCTTTTCAGGGGGGAACACTGAAGCTTTCTTT. Encoded protein: CASSFSGGNTEAFF. J is TRBJ1-1 and V is TRBV7-8, with 7 bases lining up with TRBD1. CDR3 length: 14 residues. V lost 3 bases and J lost 1; bases outside the gene matches: 2. Germline values: CDR1 SGHVS, CDR2 FQNEAQ.

The chain carries TRBV2 and TRBJ2-7; weak D call: TRBD2 (6 bases). This CDR3 is 15 amino acids long. The germline CDR1 and CDR2 sequences are SNHLY and FYNNEI. V dropped 3 bases and J dropped 3 bases, with 15 bases sitting between them. The DNA of the CDR3 is TGTGCCAGCAGTGACGGGCCTAGCGAGGACTACGAGCAGTACTTC. It codes for CASSDGPSEDYEQYF.

The rearrangement joins TRBV7-2 to TRBJ1-5, with D possibly being TRBD1 (5 bases). Germline V gene lookup returns CDR1 SGHTA and CDR2 FQGNSA. The CDR3 is 13 amino acids. V lost 3 bases, J lost 7 bases, and 10 bases lay in between. CDR3 region: CASSFDSGQPQHF. In DNA, the CDR3 is TGTGCCAGCAGCTTTGACAGCGGGCAGCCCCAGCATTTT.

The chain recombines TRBV4-1 with TRBJ1-2; D may be TRBD1 (5 bases). The CDR3 has 15 amino acids. V dropped 4 bases and J dropped 8 bases, with 20 bases sitting between them. Germline CDR1 reads MGHRA; CDR2 reads YSYEKL. The CDR3, as DNA: TGCGCCAGCAGCCGCCCAGTGGTGCGGGGCGGAGGCTACACCTTC. This encodes CASSRPVVRGGGYTF.

This chain links TRBV13 with TRBJ2-7; TRBD2 aligns across 9 bases. The CDR3 has 14 residues. In germline, CDR1 is PRHDT, CDR2 FYEKMQ (reference sequence). Unmatched junction bases numbered 6, after V lost 5 bases and J lost 4 bases. The CDR3 region is CASSPQTSGYEQYF. Here the CDR3 DNA reads TGTGCCAGCAGCCCACAGACTAGCGGTTACGAGCAGTACTTC.